This passage covers 11 T cell receptor beta chains from one sample sequenced in a study of shared clonotypes between healthy human individuals. Profiled with immunoSEQ multiplex PCR; TCRdb holds only in-frame clones, not every one. This table has around 340,000 clones, 73% appearing once. Sequenced material: memory CD4+ T cells sorted from blood. The subset: CD45RA-negative fraction. All receptors derive from a man between 25 and 39 years old in good health.

This chain connects TRBV29-1 to TRBJ2-2; D uncertain. CDR3 length: 11 amino acids. Germline V gives CDR1 SQVTM, CDR2 ANQGSEA. CDR3 nucleotide sequence: TGCAGTTCCAAAGACACCGGGGAGCTGTTTTTT. Its protein is CSSKDTGELFF.

This chain joins TRBV5-4 and TRBJ2-3; D might be TRBD1 (6 bases). The V end lost 5 bases, the J end lost 4 bases, and 11 bases lay between the germline ends. The CDR3 runs to 13 residues. Germline assignment: CDR1 SGHNT and CDR2 YYREEE (reference sequence). CDR3 DNA sequence: TGTGCCAGCAGAACAGGGTTCGCAGATACGCAGTATTTT. Translated, it gives CASRTGFADTQYF.

V is TRBV11-2 and J is TRBJ1-1; 9 bases map to TRBD1. The V gene end was trimmed by 5 bases and the J gene end by 5 bases; junction bases not matched to a gene: 6. Germline values: CDR1 SGHAT, CDR2 FQNNGV. The CDR3 is 14 residues long. CDR3 DNA: TGTGCCAGCAGCGCTAACAGGGGGCCAACTGAAGCTTTCTTT. Protein product: CASSANRGPTEAFF.

The gene calls are TRBV7-2 and TRBJ2-5; D might be TRBD2 (5 bases). Germline-derived CDR1 and CDR2 are SGHTA and FQGNSA. The CDR3 covers 14 residues. The ends were cut back, 3 bases at V and 5 bases at J, with 13 bases in the middle. CDR3: CASSFLGEWETQYF. As DNA, the CDR3 is TGTGCCAGCAGCTTTCTGGGAGAGTGGGAGACCCAGTACTTC.

V and J are TRBV19 and TRBJ2-2; tentative D call: TRBD1 (5 bases). The CDR3 is 17 residues long. The V end lost 4 bases, the J end lost 1 base, and 16 bases lay between the germline ends. Germline-derived CDR1 and CDR2 are LNHDA and SQIVND (reference sequence). The CDR3 nucleotides read TGTGCCAGTAGTACCAAAGACAGTACCTTGAACACCGGGGAGCTGTTTTTT. It is translated as CASSTKDSTLNTGELFF. The full variable domain, with the rest looked up from reference TRBV19 and TRBJ2-2, is DGGITQSPKYLFRKEGQNVTLSCEQNLNHDAMYWYRQDPGQGLRLIYYSQIVNDFQKGDIAEGYSVSREKKESFPLTVTSAQKNPTAFYLCASSTKDSTLNTGELFFGEGSRLTVL.

The chain carries TRBV28 and TRBJ1-1, with D hard to call. The CDR3 has 14 residues. Germline V lookup: CDR1 MDHEN, CDR2 SYDVKM. Trimming removed 5 bases from V and 8 bases from J, with 18 bases in between. The CDR3 region has the DNA TGTGCCAGCAGTCCAATGACGTTTAACGGAGAAGCTTTCTTT. This sequence encodes CASSPMTFNGEAFF. Drawing the rest from reference TRBV28 and TRBJ1-1, the complete variable domain is DVKVTQSSRYLVKRTGEKVFLECVQDMDHENMFWYRQDPGLGLRLIYFSYDVKMKEKGDIPEGYSVSREKKERFSLILESASTNQTSMYLCASSPMTFNGEAFFGQGTRLTVV.

This clone appeared many times. The chain recombines TRBV11-3 with TRBJ2-2; weak D call: TRBD2 (5 bases). This CDR3 comprises 13 residues. V was clipped by 2 bases and J by 7 bases, with 8 bases between them. Germline CDR1 is SGHNT and CDR2 is YENEEA. This CDR3 reads CASSLPRDGELFF. The CDR3 DNA reads TGTGCCAGCAGCTTACCGAGGGACGGGGAGCTGTTTTTT.

This clone was recorded a few times. The J gene is TRBJ2-7, the V gene TRBV10-2, with a weak D call TRBD1 (5 bases). The V gene lost 2 bases and the J gene lost 2 bases, with 13 bases spanning the gap. The CDR3 extends over 15 amino acids. Per the germline V gene, CDR1 is WSHSY and CDR2 is SAAADI. The CDR3 region is CASSEGARGPYEQYF. In nucleotides, the CDR3 is TGCGCCAGCAGTGAGGGTGCAAGGGGCCCCTACGAGCAGTACTTC.

The genes are TRBV2 and TRBJ1-2, with 9 bases identical to TRBD1. CDR1 and CDR2 from the germline V gene are SNHLY and FYNNEI. This CDR3 has 14 residues. The V segment lost 5 bases and the J segment 6 bases; nucleotides outside the gene matches: 7. The CDR3: CASSRRTGEDGYTF. The CDR3 DNA reads as TGTGCCAGCAGTCGGAGGACAGGGGAGGATGGCTACACCTTC.

The chain is built from TRBV19 and TRBJ1-5; D unclear. From germline, CDR1 is LNHDA and CDR2 SQIVND (reference sequence). V was pared by 5 bases and J by 3 bases, with 11 bases between. CDR3 size: 14 residues. The CDR3 spells CASSFGASNQPQHF. The DNA of the CDR3 is TGTGCCAGTAGTTTTGGTGCGTCCAATCAGCCCCAGCATTTT. Full variable domain (missing parts from reference TRBV19 and TRBJ1-5): DGGITQSPKYLFRKEGQNVTLSCEQNLNHDAMYWYRQDPGQGLRLIYYSQIVNDFQKGDIAEGYSVSREKKESFPLTVTSAQKNPTAFYLCASSFGASNQPQHFGDGTRLSIL.

V usage is TRBV6-1 and J usage is TRBJ2-1, with 10 bases matching TRBD2. Germline CDR1 MNHNS, CDR2 SASEGT. CDR3 length: 15 amino acids. The trim removed 5 bases at V and 7 bases at J, leaving 8 bases unmatched. The CDR3 loop reads CASSSSGRVLNEQFF. For the CDR3, the DNA is TGTGCCAGCAGTTCTAGCGGGAGAGTATTAAATGAGCAGTTCTTC.